These 29 T cell receptor beta chains share one sample of origin, sequenced in a study of blood T cell repertoires in COVID-19. Generated by immunoSEQ multiplex PCR, the TCRdb table keeps only in-frame clones and is missing some. The sample records 300,000 or so clones, 65% to 90% being singletons. The sample comprised PBMCs or T cells enriched from blood (not recorded which). All receptors come from a woman aged 40 to 49 with acute COVID-19.

The chain has TRBV24-1 and TRBJ1-1; the match to TRBD1 covers 8 bases. The CDR3 length is 13 residues. Germline V gene data show CDR1 as KGHDR and CDR2 as SFDVKD. The V and J ends lost 7 bases and 2 bases, in that order; junction bases with no gene match: 2. In DNA form, the CDR3 reads TGTGCCACCAGGGGACAGGTTAACACTGAAGCTTTCTTT. Its protein product is CATRGQVNTEAFF.

J is TRBJ2-1 and V is TRBV9; 8 bases align to TRBD2. J lost 0 bases, V lost 3 bases, and 8 bases had no gene match. The length of the CDR3 is 17 residues. CDR1 and CDR2 (germline): SGDLS, YYNGEE. The CDR3 region is CASSAGRGGSSYNEQFF. For the CDR3, the DNA is TGTGCCAGCAGCGCAGGACGGGGGGGAAGCTCCTACAATGAGCAGTTCTTC.

The V call is TRBV12-5, the J call TRBJ1-6, with TRBD1 as a possible D gene (5 bases). CDR3 length: 14 amino acids. Between the trimmed V and J ends, which lost 2 bases and 5 bases, there was a span of 7 bases. CDR1 is LGHNT and CDR2 is FRNRAP in the germline V gene. This chain's CDR3 is CASGLQGNNSPLHF. DNA for the CDR3: TGTGCTAGTGGTTTGCAGGGTAATAATTCACCCCTCCACTTT.

This chain joins TRBV3-1 (or the pseudogene TRBV3-2) and TRBJ2-3; 12 bases are a match to TRBD2. After removal of 1 base from V and 2 bases from J, the junction contained 7 bases not matched to a gene. The CDR3 length is 18 residues. Germline V gene data show CDR1 as LGHDT and CDR2 as YNNKEL (reference sequence). CDR3 region: CASSQATTSGRSTDTQYF. The CDR3 nucleotides read TGTGCCAGCAGCCAAGCGACCACTAGCGGGAGGTCCACAGATACGCAGTATTTT.

The chain joins TRBV28 to TRBJ2-3; TRBD2 matches at 8 bases. Germline V gene sequence: CDR1 MDHEN, CDR2 SYDVKM. V was clipped by 3 bases and J by 2 bases; unmatched bases: 10. The CDR3 covers 17 residues. The CDR3 spells CASSFVGAGGDTDTQYF. In DNA form, the CDR3 reads TGTGCCAGCAGTTTTGTTGGCGCGGGAGGAGACACAGATACGCAGTATTTT.

The chain couples TRBV19 to TRBJ2-7; D is uncertain. The V end lost 6 bases, the J end lost 0 bases, and 12 bases lay between the germline ends. The CDR3 runs to 14 residues. Germline values: CDR1 LNHDA, CDR2 SQIVND (reference sequence). The CDR3 here is CASSTAGPSYEQYF. The CDR3, as DNA: TGTGCCAGTAGCACGGCAGGTCCCTCCTACGAGCAGTACTTC.

The V call is TRBV29-1, the J call TRBJ2-1; 11 bases map to TRBD2. The germline V gene encodes CDR1 SQVTM and CDR2 ANQGSEA. V trimming: 3 bases; J trimming: 4 bases; junction bases outside the gene matches: 8. The CDR3 length is 16 residues. CDR3 bases: TGCAGCGTTGAGCCGACGACTAGCGGGGTTTACAATGAGCAGTTCTTC. This codes for CSVEPTTSGVYNEQFF.

The chain uses TRBV7-9 and TRBJ1-5, with unresolved D. Trimming removed 1 base from V and 5 bases from J, with 9 bases in between. CDR1 is SEHNR and CDR2 is FQNEAQ in the germline V gene (reference sequence). The CDR3 runs to 14 residues. Here the CDR3 DNA reads TGTGCCAGCAGCTTAGGGGGAGATCATCAGCCCCAGCATTTT. This sequence encodes CASSLGGDHQPQHF.

This clone was seen only once. The rearrangement uses TRBV7-2 and TRBJ2-1; the match to TRBD2 covers 11 bases. Trimming took 5 bases from V and 8 from J; bases not matched to a gene: 8. The CDR3 totals 15 residues. Germline CDR1 reads SGHTA; CDR2 reads FQGNSA. The CDR3 nucleotides are TGTGCCAGCAGCCCGGGACTAGCGGCCCGGGATGAGCAGTTCTTC. Translated: CASSPGLAARDEQFF.

The chain is built from TRBV18 and TRBJ2-1, with TRBD1 matching 8 bases. Losses at the gene ends were 4 bases for V and 5 bases for J; bases not matched to a gene: 10. The germline V gene has CDR1 KGHSH and CDR2 LQKENI. The length of the CDR3 is 16 residues. The CDR3 DNA is TGTGCCAGCTCACACTCTACAGGGGGATCCCACAATGAGCAGTTCTTC. It codes for CASSHSTGGSHNEQFF.

The chain is built from TRBV6-2 or TRBV6-3 and TRBJ2-3; D is uncertain. Per germline, CDR1 MNHEY and CDR2 SVGEGT. The V end was cut by 5 bases, the J end by 10 bases, with 16 bases between. The CDR3 is made up of 13 amino acids. The CDR3 loop reads CASSSTLRLAQYF. CDR3 sequence (DNA): TGTGCCAGCAGTAGCACCCTACGCTTAGCGCAGTATTTT.

This chain connects TRBV20-1 to TRBJ1-2, with D possibly being TRBD1 (6 bases). V lost 6 bases and J lost 7, with 12 bases in between. Germline lookup yields CDR1 DFQATT and CDR2 SNEGSKA (reference sequence). This CDR3 is 11 amino acids long. CDR3 amino acids: CSATQGAGYTF. Written as DNA, the CDR3 is TGCAGTGCCACACAGGGAGCTGGCTACACCTTC.

The V gene is TRBV7-3, the J gene TRBJ2-1; tentatively, D is TRBD1 (5 bases). The CDR3 length is 16 residues. Germline assignment: CDR1 SGHTA and CDR2 FQGTGA. V was pared by 1 base and J by 6 bases, with 16 bases between. CDR3 amino acids: CASSLRAGWLGNEQFF. The CDR3 DNA reads TGTGCCAGCAGCTTAAGGGCAGGGTGGCTAGGCAATGAGCAGTTCTTC.

The genes are TRBV6-1 and TRBJ1-6; D might be TRBD1 (5 bases). Germline assignment: CDR1 MNHNS and CDR2 SASEGT. The length of the CDR3 is 14 residues. V gave up 2 bases and J gave up 9 bases, with 11 bases separating them. CDR3 sequence (DNA): TGTGCCAGCAGTGAACAGGGCTTTGGTTCACCCCTCCACTTT. Translation gives CASSEQGFGSPLHF.

This chain uses TRBV9 with TRBJ2-2; a weak D match, TRBD1 (6 bases). Per the germline V gene, CDR1 is SGDLS and CDR2 is YYNGEE. V dropped 5 bases and J dropped 0 bases, with 20 bases sitting between them. The CDR3 runs to 18 residues. CDR3: CASSPDGGTPANTGELFF. CDR3 sequence (DNA): TGTGCCAGCAGTCCCGATGGGGGCACACCCGCGAACACCGGGGAGCTGTTTTTT.

The chain carries TRBV6-1 and TRBJ2-3; weak D call: TRBD2 (7 bases). This CDR3 has 15 amino acids. V was shortened by 2 bases and J by 2 bases, with 11 bases between the two germline ends. Germline lookup yields CDR1 MNHNS and CDR2 SASEGT. This CDR3 is CASSENRGATDTQYF. The CDR3 region has the DNA TGTGCCAGCAGTGAAAACCGGGGGGCCACAGATACGCAGTATTTT.

The chain is built from TRBV2 and TRBJ2-2, with 9 positions matching TRBD2. Unmatched junction bases numbered 14, after V lost 4 bases and J lost 2 bases. Germline V gene lookup returns CDR1 SNHLY and CDR2 FYNNEI. The CDR3 spans 19 residues. CDR3 loop: CASSVPLAGRGANTGELFF. CDR3 nucleotide sequence: TGTGCCAGCAGTGTTCCCCTAGCGGGAAGGGGTGCTAACACCGGGGAGCTGTTTTTT.

The DNA of the CDR3 is TGTGCCAGCAGCAAGGGACTAGCGGGGGGGCTCCAAGAGACCCAGTACTTC. As protein: CASSKGLAGGLQETQYF. This sequence joins TRBV5-4 and TRBJ2-5; TRBD2 matches at 16 bases. CDR1 SGHNT and CDR2 YYREEE come from the germline V gene (reference sequence). The CDR3 consists of 17 residues. Trimming took 4 bases from V and 1 from J; bases not matched to a gene: 4.

The rearrangement links TRBV5-1 to TRBJ2-1; 8 nucleotides agree with TRBD2. The V and J ends lost 4 bases and 9 bases, in that order; junction bases with no gene match: 12. The CDR3 consists of 15 residues. The germline V gene has CDR1 SGHRS and CDR2 YFSETQ. The CDR3 region is CASSPSGRGFGEQFF. CDR3 coding DNA: TGCGCCAGCAGCCCGAGCGGGAGAGGTTTCGGTGAGCAGTTCTTC.

This chain uses TRBV7-9 with TRBJ2-5, with 10 nucleotides matching TRBD1. The J segment lost 7 bases and the V segment lost 3 bases, leaving 11 bases of the junction unmatched. CDR3 length: 16 amino acids. Germline loops: CDR1 SEHNR, CDR2 FQNEAQ (reference sequence). CDR3 coding DNA: TGTGCCAGCAGCTTTCGACCGGGACAGGGGCCGGGGACCCAGTACTTC. It yields the protein CASSFRPGQGPGTQYF.

This chain connects TRBV6-5 to TRBJ1-1; D not certain. V was pared by 5 bases and J by 4 bases, with 8 bases between. Germline-derived CDR1 and CDR2 are MNHEY and SVGAGI. The CDR3 length is 12 residues. The CDR3 DNA reads as TGTGCCAGCAGTAGACCGGGCACTGAAGCTTTCTTT. This gives the protein CASSRPGTEAFF.

The chain couples TRBV2 to TRBJ1-6; 8 bases map to TRBD1. Germline V gene sequence: CDR1 SNHLY, CDR2 FYNNEI. The junction had 11 bases not matched to a gene; V was cut back by 10 bases and J by 0 bases. The CDR3 is 17 amino acids. The CDR3 DNA reads as TGTGCCACAGACTTAACAGGGGGGAGCTCCTATAATTCACCCCTCCACTTT. Translation gives CATDLTGGSSYNSPLHF.

The chain recombines TRBV19 with TRBJ2-7; 9 nucleotides line up with TRBD1. The CDR3 length is 14 residues. J lost 6 bases, V lost 6 bases, and 9 bases had no gene match. From germline, CDR1 is LNHDA and CDR2 SQIVND (reference sequence). The CDR3 sequence: CASSQTGTGPEQYF. CDR3 bases: TGTGCCAGTAGCCAAACCGGGACAGGGCCCGAGCAGTACTTC.

The gene calls are TRBV9 and TRBJ1-2; TRBD1 agrees at 7 bases. The CDR3 totals 14 residues. CDR1 SGDLS and CDR2 YYNGEE come from the germline V gene. J lost 4 bases, V lost 0 bases, and 3 bases had no gene match. The CDR3 nucleotides are TGTGCCAGCAGCGTAGCGACAGGGCTCTATGGCTACACCTTC. The encoded protein is CASSVATGLYGYTF.

This clone was recorded a few times. The V and J genes are TRBV27 and TRBJ1-1; D may be TRBD1 (6 bases). The germline CDR1 and CDR2 sequences are MNHEY and SMNVEV (reference sequence). CDR3 length: 15 residues. Trimming took off 5 bases at V and 1 base at J, with 14 bases between the two ends. The CDR3 DNA follows: TGTGCCAGCAGTCCTTTACCGACAGGGAACACTGAAGCTTTCTTT. Its translation: CASSPLPTGNTEAFF.

This clone appeared a single time. The gene calls are TRBV10-3 and TRBJ2-1; TRBD1 matches 12 bases. This CDR3 is 15 amino acids long. With 6 bases clipped from V and 9 bases from J, the junction kept 9 bases outside the gene matches. Germline V lookup: CDR1 ENHRY, CDR2 SYGVKD. The DNA of the CDR3 is TGTGCCATCAGGGCACCGGGACAGGGGGCTTCTGAGCAGTTCTTC. This encodes CAIRAPGQGASEQFF.

The chain has TRBV7-2 and TRBJ1-2, with D perhaps TRBD1 (5 bases). Trimming left V 5 bases short and J 4 bases short, with 20 bases between. The CDR3 loop spans 16 amino acids. The V gene's germline CDR1 is SGHTA and CDR2 FQGNSA. In DNA form, the CDR3 reads TGTGCCAGCAGCCCCCAGTCCGGGACTGCCTCCTATGGCTACACCTTC. This gives the protein CASSPQSGTASYGYTF.

The chain employs TRBV6-6 and TRBJ1-5; D gene unclear. Germline CDR1 MNHNY, CDR2 SVGAGI (reference sequence). The CDR3 has 17 residues. Trimming pared 5 bases from V and 0 bases from J, leaving 17 bases between. The CDR3 sequence is CASSPTAGLYSNQPQHF. The DNA of the CDR3 is TGTGCCAGCAGTCCTACCGCCGGACTATATAGCAATCAGCCCCAGCATTTT.

This chain joins TRBV19 and TRBJ1-1; unclear D gene. This CDR3 contains 14 residues. V shed 3 bases and J shed 4 bases, with 12 bases lying between them. Looked up from germline, CDR1 is LNHDA and CDR2 is SQIVND (reference sequence). The CDR3 nucleotides are TGTGCCAGTAGTATTACGAAGAAGAGCACTGAAGCTTTCTTT. Translating gives CASSITKKSTEAFF.